The sequence of this T cell receptor beta chain was determined in a study of T-cell reconstitution after alpha-beta-depleted transplantation in children (dated by TCRdb to the mid-2010s). Regarding the complete study: The study quantitatively tracked T-cell immune reconstitution after TCRalphabeta/CD19-depleted allogeneic hematopoietic cell transplantation in children using TCR repertoire profiling. Results and caveats for the whole study, not just this receptor: In some patients, high TCRbeta diversity at day 60 was attributed to recipient T cells and intrathymic progenitors that had survived conditioning. Over subsequent months, a decline in hyperexpanded clone frequencies was noted, and after one year, T-cell counts and TCRbeta diversity were mostly ascribed to newly produced T cells. The apparently early recovery of alphabetaT-cell counts about two months after transplant reportedly depended on only several hundred rapidly expanded clones that came from non-depleted graft cells.

The library was built by means of PCR. Sequencing relied on an Illumina HiSeq 2500. TCR libraries were prepared with molecular barcoding, using unique molecular identifiers to normalize TCRbeta repertoire quantification. TCRdb reworked the public reads: Q25 trimming with fastp, MiXCR clone assembly, productive beta chains retained. Each entry is one CDR3 protein sequence, shown with its most common DNA and genes. In this sample the table shows under 300,000 distinct CDR3 sequences, under 14% of which occur a single time. Together, the top ten hold around 20% of the sample. The treatment or condition label of this sample denotes: allogeneic hematopoietic cell transplantation with graft depleted of TCRalphabeta T cells and CD19 B cells. The children who served as transplant recipients had been given grafts of TCRalphabeta/CD19-depleted allogeneic hematopoietic cells. The CDR3 measures 16 amino acids from cysteine to phenylalanine. Only the CDR3 DNA is retained, 48 bases long and in frame from the first base. CDR1 and CDR2 are read off the germline V gene as LGHNA and YSLEER. Unmatched junction bases come to 7, with V trimmed by 0 bases and J by 4 bases.

This clonotype has ten or more counts. It lacks a known antigen. No base quality information exists; no much larger clone differs at one position. Rearrangement joined TRBV4-3 to TRBJ2-3; the central 7 bases match TRBD2. The TCR was taken from a male patient between 2 and 10 years old who had a stem cell transplant for chronic granulomatous disease, so the T cells may come from the graft donor. The sequences come from peripheral blood, collected 180 days after TCRalphabeta/CD19-depleted stem cell transplant. The encoded CDR3 is CASSQDGGGFSDTQYF. The DNA sequence is given as TGCGCCAGCAGCCAAGATGGGGGGGGATTCTCAGATACGCAGTATTTT.